This entry lists 30 T cell receptor beta chains sequenced from one sample in a study of blood T cell repertoires in COVID-19. Measured with immunoSEQ multiplex PCR; TCRdb has only the in-frame clones, and not every one. The table has roughly 71,000 clones, about 80% seen once. The sequencing input was peripheral blood. These receptors came from a man aged 70-80 years who had recovered from COVID-19.

The chain has TRBV11-2 and TRBJ1-5; 9 bases are shared with TRBD1. The CDR3 is 14 residues long. Per germline, CDR1 SGHAT and CDR2 FQNNGV. Losses at the gene ends were 5 bases for V and 7 bases for J; bases not matched to a gene: 6. Written as DNA, the CDR3 is TGTGCCAGCAGCCGAGGGACAGGGAGGCAGCCCCAGCATTTT. It codes for CASSRGTGRQPQHF.

CDR3 sequence: CASRPGSAVPQYF. The CDR3 DNA is TGTGCCAGCAGACCCGGATCCGCGGTTCCCCAGTACTTC. The chain is built from TRBV7-8 and TRBJ2-5; D uncertain. In germline, CDR1 is SGHVS, CDR2 FQNEAQ. The V gene lost 6 bases and the J gene lost 9 bases, with 17 bases spanning the gap. This CDR3 region has 13 residues.

This chain uses TRBV2 with TRBJ2-1, with D perhaps TRBD2 (6 bases). CDR1 is SNHLY, CDR2 FYNNEI, per germline. This CDR3 region has 14 residues. Trimming took off 6 bases at V and 5 bases at J, with 14 bases between the two ends. CDR3 residues: CASSATGLHNEQFF. For the CDR3, the DNA is TGTGCCAGCAGCGCAACGGGACTCCACAATGAGCAGTTCTTC.

The gene calls are TRBV6-2 or TRBV6-3 and TRBJ1-1; no reliable D call. The V gene's germline CDR1 is MNHEY and CDR2 SVGEGT. The V gene lost 6 bases and the J gene lost 5 bases, with 16 bases spanning the gap. The CDR3 spans 14 residues. CDR3 nucleotide sequence: TGTGCCAGCAGCCCCGTTACCCTCGGTACTGAAGCTTTCTTT. Amino acids: CASSPVTLGTEAFF.

This rearrangement joins TRBV2 to TRBJ1-1; the D gene is possibly TRBD1 (6 bases). The CDR3 is made up of 13 amino acids. The germline gives CDR1 SNHLY, CDR2 FYNNEI. The V gene lost 5 bases and the J gene lost 5 bases, with 12 bases spanning the gap. The CDR3 is CASSTNRDTEAFF. In DNA, the CDR3 is TGTGCCAGCAGTACAAACAGGGATACTGAAGCTTTCTTT.

The V and J genes are TRBV5-6 and TRBJ1-4; 9 bases align to TRBD1. Germline-derived CDR1 and CDR2 are SGHDT and YYEEEE. Unmatched junction bases numbered 3, after V lost 2 bases and J lost 7 bases. This CDR3 comprises 14 residues. As DNA, the CDR3 is TGTGCCAGCAGCTTTGGGACAGGGCGTGAAAAACTGTTTTTT. Its translation: CASSFGTGREKLFF. Supplemented by reference TRBV5-6 and TRBJ1-4, the full variable domain reads DAGVTQSPTHLIKTRGQQVTLRCSPKSGHDTVSWYQQALGQGPQFIFQYYEEEERQRGNFPDRFSGHQFPNYSSELNVNALLLGDSALYLCASSFGTGREKLFFGSGTQLSVL.

This rearrangement joins TRBV6-2 or TRBV6-3 to TRBJ1-5; 12 bases match TRBD1. Germline CDR1 is MNHEY and CDR2 is SVGEGT. This CDR3 is 15 amino acids long. J lost 4 bases, V lost 5 bases, and 3 bases had no gene match. CDR3 region: CASSGTGGRNQPQHF. The CDR3 DNA follows: TGTGCCAGCAGTGGGACAGGGGGCCGTAATCAGCCCCAGCATTTT.

The chain couples TRBV18 to TRBJ2-5, with TRBD1 matching over 8 bases. Germline V gene data show CDR1 as KGHSH and CDR2 as LQKENI. With 2 bases clipped from V and 4 bases from J, the junction kept 0 bases outside the gene matches. The CDR3 contains 13 residues. This chain's CDR3 is CASSPGQGETQYF. CDR3 sequence (DNA): TGTGCCAGCTCACCAGGACAGGGAGAGACCCAGTACTTC.

The gene calls are TRBV5-8 and TRBJ2-7; TRBD2 might be the D (7 bases). Germline V gives CDR1 SGHTS, CDR2 YDEGEE. V shed 4 bases and J shed 2 bases, with 13 bases lying between them. The CDR3 contains 14 residues. The CDR3 nucleotides read TGTGCCAGCAGCCTCGACGGGGGGCCCTACGAGCAGTACTTC. This translates into CASSLDGGPYEQYF.

V is TRBV5-5 and J is TRBJ1-2; no clear D gene. Trimming shortened V by 2 bases and J by 4 bases, and 6 bases separated the two germline ends. The CDR3 is 12 residues long. Looked up from germline, CDR1 is SGHKS and CDR2 is YYEKEE (reference sequence). The CDR3 DNA follows: TGTGCCAGCAGCTTTTTCTCCTATGGCTACACCTTC. Its protein product is CASSFFSYGYTF.

The chain links TRBV11-3 to TRBJ1-6, with D unresolved. This CDR3 contains 15 residues. CDR1 is SGHNT, CDR2 YENEEA, per germline. With 0 bases removed from V and 0 bases from J, the gap between germline ends came to 3 bases. The DNA of the CDR3 is TGTGCCAGCAGCTTAGAGAGCTCCTATAATTCACCCCTCCACTTT. Its translation: CASSLESSYNSPLHF.

J is TRBJ2-1 and V is TRBV14; the match to TRBD2 covers 9 bases. The CDR3 totals 14 residues. Germline V gene data show CDR1 as SGHDN and CDR2 as FVKESK. Trimming at V came to 8 bases and at J to 5 bases, leaving 7 bases not matched to a gene. For the CDR3, the DNA is TGTGCCAGCTCCGGGACTAGCTATGACAATGAGCAGTTCTTC. Translated: CASSGTSYDNEQFF.

The rearrangement links TRBV19 to TRBJ1-5; 9 nucleotides agree with TRBD1. V was clipped by 4 bases and J by 7 bases; unmatched bases: 2. The CDR3 has 13 amino acids. Germline V gene lookup returns CDR1 LNHDA and CDR2 SQIVND (reference sequence). CDR3 amino acids: CASSTQGAQPQHF. The DNA for the CDR3 is TGTGCCAGTAGTACACAGGGGGCCCAGCCCCAGCATTTT.

This clone showed up just once. The V call is TRBV4-1, the J call TRBJ1-1, with 8 bases that match TRBD1. Germline values: CDR1 MGHRA, CDR2 YSYEKL. The CDR3 has 15 residues. With V trimmed by 4 bases and J by 1 base, 5 bases remained unmatched. The CDR3 sequence: CASSPGTGQNTEAFF. In nucleotides, the CDR3 is TGCGCCAGCAGCCCAGGGACAGGACAGAACACTGAAGCTTTCTTT.

The chain links TRBV7-3 to TRBJ2-5; 8 bases map to TRBD2. CDR3 length: 17 amino acids. Germline trimming cut 2 bases from V and 2 bases from J; bases unmatched to any gene: 10. The germline V gene has CDR1 SGHTA and CDR2 FQGTGA. CDR3 DNA: TGTGCCAGCAGCTTAGGCCGGGGGGGCGGTAGGCAAGAGACCCAGTACTTC. Its translation: CASSLGRGGGRQETQYF.

This chain joins TRBV10-3 and TRBJ2-1; 14 nucleotides match TRBD2. The CDR3 sequence is 15 residues long. V was pared by 10 bases and J by 2 bases, with 4 bases of the junction left unmatched. Germline lookup yields CDR1 ENHRY and CDR2 SYGVKD. CDR3 sequence (DNA): TGTGCCACCGGGACTAGCGGGGGCACCTACAATGAGCAGTTCTTC. Protein product: CATGTSGGTYNEQFF.

CDR3: CASSSRVIGPYNSPLHF. CDR3 DNA sequence: TGTGCCAGCAGTTCCAGGGTAATAGGGCCCTATAATTCACCCCTCCACTTT. The chain is built from TRBV28 and TRBJ1-6, with a weak D call TRBD1 (5 bases). V lost 4 bases and J lost 2, with 15 bases in between. The CDR3 has 17 residues. Germline loops: CDR1 MDHEN, CDR2 SYDVKM. Complete variable domain (other parts from reference TRBV28 and TRBJ1-6): DVKVTQSSRYLVKRTGEKVFLECVQDMDHENMFWYRQDPGLGLRLIYFSYDVKMKEKGDIPEGYSVSREKKERFSLILESASTNQTSMYLCASSSRVIGPYNSPLHFGNGTRLTVT.

The chain employs TRBV6-1 and TRBJ1-3; unclear D gene. Germline CDR1 MNHNS, CDR2 SASEGT. CDR3 length equals 17 residues. V lost 3 bases to trimming and J lost 6 bases, with 21 bases between them. CDR3 sequence (DNA): TGTGCCAGCAGTGATTGGGTGACGGAGGGAAGAGAAAACACCATATATTTT. This gives the protein CASSDWVTEGRENTIYF.

In the case of this clone: The junction and the germline gene differ at one end; a read error may be behind it. The chain has TRBV30 and TRBJ2-3, with 7 bases identical to TRBD1. Germline CDR1 is GTSNPN and CDR2 is SVGIG (reference sequence). The CDR3 is made up of 11 amino acids. In nucleotides, the CDR3 is TGTGCCTGGAGTCTGGGACAGCGGCCTCGGTTT. Its protein product is CAWSLGQRPRF.

This chain connects TRBV28 to TRBJ1-3; D might be TRBD1 (5 bases). The CDR3 has 14 residues. CDR1 and CDR2 (germline): MDHEN, SYDVKM. Trimming removed 7 bases at V and 1 base at J, with 11 bases between. CDR3 coding DNA: TGTGCCAGCACGCCCGGGGGATCTGGAAACACCATATATTTT. This gives the protein CASTPGGSGNTIYF.

Ten or more counts support this clone. The chain couples TRBV7-9 to TRBJ1-4, with TRBD1 matching 9 bases. The germline V gene encodes CDR1 SEHNR and CDR2 FQNEAQ (reference sequence). The CDR3 totals 15 residues. V shed 5 bases and J 7 bases; nucleotides not matched to a gene: 8. The CDR3 is CASSRGTGRIEKLFF. The CDR3 region has the DNA TGTGCCAGCAGCCGAGGGACAGGGAGGATTGAAAAACTGTTTTTT.

The V and J genes are TRBV19 and TRBJ1-4; 7 positions agree with TRBD1. The CDR3 extends over 15 amino acids. CDR1 and CDR2 from the germline V gene are LNHDA and SQIVND (reference sequence). J gave up 8 bases and V 6 bases, and 12 bases lay outside the gene matches. The CDR3 loop reads CASSDLNRGEEKLFF. The CDR3 coding sequence is TGTGCCAGTAGCGATCTCAACAGGGGAGAAGAAAAACTGTTTTTT.

This chain connects TRBV28 to TRBJ1-3; TRBD1 matches 8 bases. The CDR3 covers 18 residues. Germline CDR1 MDHEN, CDR2 SYDVKM. With 5 bases clipped from V and 5 bases from J, the junction kept 17 bases outside the gene matches. The CDR3 reads CASSQEPGQDLIRNTIYF. The CDR3 DNA follows: TGTGCCAGCAGTCAGGAACCGGGACAGGACCTAATTCGAAACACCATATATTTT.

The chain joins TRBV10-3 to TRBJ2-2; D remains ambiguous. Deletions cut 2 bases from V and 0 bases from J, with 4 bases between. The CDR3 sequence is 14 residues long. The germline V gene encodes CDR1 ENHRY and CDR2 SYGVKD. The CDR3, as DNA: TGTGCCATCAGTGAGACAGCGAACACCGGGGAGCTGTTTTTT. This translates into CAISETANTGELFF.

This rearrangement joins TRBV7-3 to TRBJ2-2; D may be TRBD1 (7 bases). CDR1 SGHTA and CDR2 FQGTGA come from the germline V gene. The CDR3 consists of 15 residues. Trimming cost V 5 bases and J 4 bases, with 14 bases left between them. The CDR3 DNA reads as TGTGCCAGCAGCAAAGGGCAGGGGGGCACCGGGGAGCTGTTTTTT. It codes for CASSKGQGGTGELFF.

This rearrangement joins TRBV21-1 to TRBJ1-6. TRBV21-1 constitutes a pseudogene. This CDR3 is 18 amino acids long. CDR3 residues: CASSKGERRGKDNSPLHF. CDR3 sequence (DNA): TGTGCCAGCAGCAAAGGCGAGAGGAGGGGCAAAGATAATTCACCCCTCCACTTT.

The chain has TRBV28 and TRBJ1-5, with a tentative D call TRBD1 (5 bases). With 5 bases removed from V and 3 bases from J, the gap between germline ends came to 14 bases. Germline V gene data show CDR1 as MDHEN and CDR2 as SYDVKM. This CDR3 region has 15 residues. CDR3 bases: TGTGCCAGCAGTCCAGGGTTTGGGTCCAATCAGCCCCAGCATTTT. Translation: CASSPGFGSNQPQHF.

The V gene is TRBV11-2, the J gene TRBJ1-4; possibly TRBD1 for D (5 bases). The CDR3 has 14 amino acids. Germline V gene lookup returns CDR1 SGHAT and CDR2 FQNNGV. Trimming took off 5 bases at V and 6 bases at J, with 13 bases between the two ends. In DNA, the CDR3 is TGTGCCAGCAGCCATAACATCAGGGATGAAAAACTGTTTTTT. Translation gives CASSHNIRDEKLFF.

J is TRBJ2-5 and V is TRBV5-1, with 8 bases fitting TRBD2. This CDR3 is 13 amino acids long. The V segment lost 1 base and the J segment 5 bases; nucleotides outside the gene matches: 1. Germline V gene lookup returns CDR1 SGHRS and CDR2 YFSETQ. The CDR3 loop reads CASSLTGGETQYF. Here the CDR3 DNA reads TGCGCCAGCAGCTTGACGGGAGGGGAGACCCAGTACTTC.

The chain links TRBV5-4 to TRBJ2-3, with TRBD2 matching 7 bases. Trimming at V came to 2 bases and at J to 6 bases, leaving 12 bases not matched to a gene. This CDR3 spans 16 amino acids. Looked up from germline, CDR1 is SGHNT and CDR2 is YYREEE (reference sequence). The CDR3 DNA sequence: TGTGCCAGCAGCTTAGAAGCGGGGCCCCCCTTGGATACGCAGTATTTT. Protein product: CASSLEAGPPLDTQYF.